This T cell receptor (beta chain) was recorded in a study of blood T cell repertoires in COVID-19. Study information: COVID-19 samples from acute and convalescent phases originated in the United States, Italy and Spain. PBMCs, B-cell-depleted T cells, or T cells provided the cDNA or gDNA that made up the material.

V lost 7 bases to trimming and J lost 8 bases, with 15 bases between them. The CDR3 runs 14 residues. Germline values: CDR1 SNHLY, CDR2 FYNNEI. Method: immunoSEQ multiplex PCR; TCRdb's copy keeps in-frame clones and lacks some. The top ten hold 9.8% of the sample, which has roughly 150,000 clones, 65% to 90% seen once. This chain uses TRBV2 with TRBJ1-6; D perhaps matches TRBD1 (6 bases). The sample was peripheral blood. This receptor was identified in a woman aged 50 to 60 with acute or convalescent COVID-19. CDR3 protein: CASMGAEAHSPLHF. CDR3 DNA: TGTGCCAGCATGGGGGCCGAAGCCCATTCACCCCTCCACTTT.